Following are 22 T cell receptor beta chains from one sample sequenced in a study of blood T cell repertoires in COVID-19. Data came from immunoSEQ multiplex PCR; TCRdb stores just in-frame clones and leaves some out. In the table there are 180,000 or so clones, around 86% of which are singletons. Sample: peripheral blood. These TCRs come from a man between 18 and 35 years old with acute or convalescent COVID-19.

The chain couples TRBV29-1 to TRBJ1-2, with TRBD1 as a possible D gene (6 bases). This CDR3 spans 12 amino acids. Germline V CDR1 and CDR2: SQVTM, ANQGSEA. V was clipped by 7 bases and J by 2 bases, with 11 bases between them. CDR3 in amino acids: CSARTENYGYTF. CDR3 nucleotide sequence: TGCAGCGCCCGGACAGAAAACTATGGCTACACCTTC. The full variable domain, in which reference TRBV29-1 and TRBJ1-2 provide the parts outside the CDR3, is SAVISQKPSRDICQRGTSLTIQCQVDSQVTMMFWYRQQPGQSLTLIATANQGSEATYESGFVIDKFPISRPNLTFSTLTVSNMSPEDSSIYLCSARTENYGYTFGSGTRLTVV.

This sequence joins TRBV6-1 and TRBJ2-5; TRBD2 might be the D (5 bases). The CDR3 length is 15 residues. Deletions cut 0 bases from V and 3 bases from J, with 11 bases between. Germline loops: CDR1 MNHNS, CDR2 SASEGT. CDR3 coding DNA: TGTGCCAGCAGTGAAGCGTTTAGCGCTGAAGAGACCCAGTACTTC. This translates into CASSEAFSAEETQYF.

The chain joins TRBV10-3 to TRBJ1-5; D may be TRBD1 (5 bases). The V and J ends lost 3 bases and 0 bases respectively, with 15 bases between them. The CDR3 has 17 amino acids. CDR1 is ENHRY and CDR2 is SYGVKD in the germline V gene. The CDR3 bases are TGTGCCATCAGTGAACGTCCGGGGGGAGGTAGCAATCAGCCCCAGCATTTT. Translating gives CAISERPGGGSNQPQHF.

The chain has TRBV7-9 and TRBJ1-1; D perhaps matches TRBD1 (6 bases). CDR1 is SEHNR and CDR2 is FQNEAQ in the germline V gene (reference sequence). V gave up 5 bases and J gave up 3 bases, with 10 bases separating them. This CDR3 is built from 13 residues. The chain's CDR3 is CASSPRTDTEAFF. The CDR3, as DNA: TGTGCCAGCAGCCCTAGGACAGACACTGAAGCTTTCTTT.

This clone has just one count. This chain joins TRBV19 and TRBJ2-5; 7 bases agree with TRBD2. The trim removed 4 bases at V and 6 bases at J, leaving 11 bases unmatched. This CDR3 spans 15 amino acids. Germline CDR1 LNHDA, CDR2 SQIVND (reference sequence). CDR3 sequence (DNA): TGTGCCAGTAGTACGGGCGCGGGGGACGGGAAGACCCAGTACTTC. This codes for CASSTGAGDGKTQYF.

The V and J genes are TRBV19 and TRBJ2-7; 7 bases agree with TRBD1. The germline V gene encodes CDR1 LNHDA and CDR2 SQIVND (reference sequence). There are 17 residues in the CDR3. J gave up 4 bases and V 1 base, and 13 bases lay outside the gene matches. The CDR3 DNA is TGTGCCAGTAGTATAGGAGTCGCGGTTGCCAGGGGGTACGAGCAGTACTTC. Its translation: CASSIGVAVARGYEQYF.

CDR3 nucleotides: TGTGCCAGCAGCTCGATCACCGGGACAGGGGGCTCTGGAAACACCATATATTTT. Translating it yields CASSSITGTGGSGNTIYF. The chain employs TRBV11-2 and TRBJ1-3; 11 bases line up with TRBD1. The CDR3 totals 18 residues. Trimming removed 4 bases from V and 0 bases from J; junction bases left unmatched: 8. CDR1 is SGHAT and CDR2 is FQNNGV in the germline V gene. Drawing the rest from reference TRBV11-2 and TRBJ1-3, the complete variable domain is EAGVAQSPRYKIIEKRQSVAFWCNPISGHATLYWYQQILGQGPKLLIQFQNNGVVDDSQLPKDRFSAERLKGVDSTLKIQPAKLEDSAVYLCASSSITGTGGSGNTIYFGEGSWLTVV.

This clone has a single count. The CDR3 nucleotides are TGCGCCAGCAGCCAAGTTAAAGCAGGGGCAATCAATAATTCACCCCTCCACTTT. It specifies CASSQVKAGAINNSPLHF. The chain couples TRBV4-1 to TRBJ1-6; a weak D match, TRBD1 (6 bases). The CDR3 spans 18 residues. Germline V gene sequence: CDR1 MGHRA, CDR2 YSYEKL. Trimming took 1 base from V and 5 from J, leaving 18 bases between them.

V and J are TRBV3-1 (or the pseudogene TRBV3-2) and TRBJ1-2; D uncertain. This CDR3 contains 13 residues. Germline V lookup: CDR1 LGHDT, CDR2 YNNKEL (reference sequence). V was shortened by 1 base and J by 13 bases, with 16 bases between the two germline ends. CDR3 amino acids: CASSQVGQVGGTF. The CDR3 bases are TGTGCCAGCAGCCAAGTTGGTCAGGTTGGAGGCACCTTC.

V usage is TRBV7-9 and J usage is TRBJ1-4; tentatively, D is TRBD1 (6 bases). The CDR3 sequence is 12 residues long. V lost 2 bases and J 13 bases, leaving 11 bases between the germline ends. Germline V lookup: CDR1 SEHNR, CDR2 FQNEAQ (reference sequence). The CDR3 loop is CASSLSRGILFF. The CDR3 DNA follows: TGTGCCAGCAGCTTAAGCAGGGGAATACTGTTTTTT.

The rearrangement joins TRBV19 to TRBJ2-3; 10 bases line up with TRBD1. The trim removed 4 bases at V and 7 bases at J, leaving 5 bases unmatched. The CDR3 spans 14 residues. CDR1 is LNHDA, CDR2 SQIVND, per germline (reference sequence). CDR3 sequence reads: CASSRGQGLNTQYF. In DNA, the CDR3 is TGTGCCAGTAGTAGGGGACAGGGGCTGAATACGCAGTATTTT.

This clone was detected a few times. The rearrangement links TRBV7-8 to TRBJ2-1; 11 bases line up with TRBD2. The CDR3 consists of 20 residues. V lost 5 bases and J lost 1; bases outside the gene matches: 16. Germline V gene lookup returns CDR1 SGHVS and CDR2 FQNEAQ. DNA of the CDR3: TGTGCCAGCAGCCAGCGCGGTAGTAGCGGGGGGGCCGGGTCCTACAATGAGCAGTTCTTC. It translates to CASSQRGSSGGAGSYNEQFF.

The J gene is TRBJ1-1, the V gene TRBV2; tentative D call: TRBD1 (5 bases). CDR3 length equals 14 residues. Per the germline V gene, CDR1 is SNHLY and CDR2 is FYNNEI. Trimming took 6 bases from V and 2 from J, leaving 13 bases between them. The CDR3 sequence: CASRQTAKNTEAFF. The CDR3 DNA reads as TGTGCCAGCAGACAGACAGCCAAAAACACTGAAGCTTTCTTT.

This sequence joins TRBV2 and TRBJ1-2; a possible D gene is TRBD1 (6 bases). Trimming took off 6 bases at V and 6 bases at J, with 17 bases between the two ends. Germline loops: CDR1 SNHLY, CDR2 FYNNEI. The CDR3 covers 14 residues. The CDR3 is CASRGQLDTNGYTF. CDR3 in DNA: TGTGCCAGCAGAGGACAGCTCGACACGAATGGCTACACCTTC.

In this sample, this clone turned up a few times. The chain employs TRBV24-1 and TRBJ2-1, with TRBD2 as a possible D gene (5 bases). Trimming pared 8 bases from V and 6 bases from J, leaving 10 bases between. CDR1 is KGHDR and CDR2 is SFDVKD in the germline V gene. The CDR3 spans 12 residues. CDR3: CATNQAGNEQFF. CDR3 in DNA: TGTGCCACCAACCAGGCGGGCAATGAGCAGTTCTTC.

V gene TRBV10-2 combines with J gene TRBJ2-3; TRBD2 matches 11 bases. Looked up from germline, CDR1 is WSHSY and CDR2 is SAAADI. Trimming took 6 bases from V and 7 from J; bases not matched to a gene: 18. The length of the CDR3 is 18 residues. CDR3 nucleotides: TGCGCCAGCAGCGAGGATCGTTCGCGTAGCGGGGGGGCCCATACGCAGTATTTT. This encodes CASSEDRSRSGGAHTQYF.

The rearrangement links TRBV15 to TRBJ2-1, with 9 nucleotides matching TRBD1. J gave up 9 bases and V 5 bases, and 8 bases lay outside the gene matches. The CDR3 length is 14 residues. Germline CDR1 and CDR2: LNHNV and YYDKDF (reference sequence). The chain's CDR3 is CATSWDRAGGEQFF. DNA of the CDR3: TGTGCCACCAGCTGGGACAGGGCAGGAGGTGAGCAGTTCTTC.

V gene TRBV7-8 combines with J gene TRBJ2-7; D perhaps matches TRBD1 (6 bases). V lost 4 bases to trimming and J lost 2 bases, with 12 bases between them. CDR1 is SGHVS and CDR2 is FQNEAQ in the germline V gene. The CDR3 loop spans 14 amino acids. CDR3 amino acids: CASSSRDNPYEQYF. Here the CDR3 DNA reads TGTGCCAGCAGCTCCCGGGACAACCCCTACGAGCAGTACTTC.

The sample holds one count of this clone. CDR3 coding DNA: TGTGCCAGCAGACAGGGGGCTAGCGAAAAACTGTTTTTT. Protein product: CASRQGASEKLFF. The rearrangement uses TRBV25-1 and TRBJ1-4; 9 bases fit TRBD1. The CDR3 extends over 13 amino acids. After removal of 6 bases from V and 8 bases from J, the junction contained 4 bases not matched to a gene. Germline CDR1 and CDR2: MGHDK and SYGVNS.

The rearrangement joins TRBV30 to TRBJ2-1, with D perhaps TRBD1 (6 bases). The CDR3 length is 15 residues. Germline assignment: CDR1 GTSNPN and CDR2 SVGIG (reference sequence). V was trimmed by 2 bases and J by 0 bases, leaving 11 bases between them. In nucleotides, the CDR3 is TGTGCCTGGAGTTGGACAGTGGCCTCCTACAATGAGCAGTTCTTC. As protein: CAWSWTVASYNEQFF.

The CDR3 sequence is CASSHPQGNTEAFF. CDR3 bases: TGTGCCAGCAGCCACCCCCAGGGAAACACTGAAGCTTTCTTT. V and J are TRBV3-1 (or the pseudogene TRBV3-2) and TRBJ1-1; TRBD1 might be the D (5 bases). V shed 3 bases and J shed 2 bases, with 10 bases lying between them. The CDR3 runs to 14 residues. Germline V gene lookup returns CDR1 LGHDT and CDR2 YNNKEL (reference sequence).

V gene TRBV28 combines with J gene TRBJ1-3, with TRBD1 matching 7 bases. With 3 bases clipped from V and 4 bases from J, the junction kept 6 bases outside the gene matches. The germline V gene encodes CDR1 MDHEN and CDR2 SYDVKM. This CDR3 contains 15 residues. The DNA of the CDR3 is TGTGCCAGCAGTTTTCTCAGGGGGAACGGAAACACCATATATTTT. Its translation: CASSFLRGNGNTIYF.